This entry lists 3 T cell receptor beta chains sequenced from one sample in a study of HIV-infected patients and healthy controls (dated by TCRdb to the mid-2010s). Since whole blood was used without any cell fractionation, the repertoire reflected all peripheral T cells in unsorted form. The library relied on 5' RACE. Data came from an Illumina MiSeq. 500 ng RNA was reverse transcribed with SuperScript III using primers against the alpha and beta constant regions. Separate libraries for the alpha and beta chains were generated through chain-specific third strand synthesis that incorporated multiplexing indices. Through fastp at Q25 and MiXCR, TCRdb rebuilt clones from the public reads, retaining in-frame beta chains. Each record represents a unique CDR3 protein, reported with the most common genes and DNA among its rows. This sample lists 8,500 to 11,000 distinct CDR3 sequences; 7% to 9% were detected once. The ten largest make up about 3.7% of the sample.

The sequenced material came from blood. The receptors were sampled from an adult in good health.

This clonotype is labeled as medium-sized. This chain links TRBV25-1 with TRBJ1-2, with unresolved D. In germline, CDR1 is MGHDK, CDR2 SYGVNS. CDR3 length: 13 residues. V was clipped by 4 bases and J by 8 bases, with 14 bases between them. CDR3 region: CASSGPGLGGYTF. CDR3 DNA: TGTGCCAGCAGTGGCCCCGGACTAGGAGGCTACACCTTC.

This clonotype has just a few counts. The gene calls are TRBV6-5 and TRBJ1-1; the D is unclear. The CDR3 has 15 residues. The V end was cut by 2 bases, the J end by 1 base, with 11 bases between. Per germline, CDR1 MNHEY and CDR2 SVGAGI. CDR3 loop: CASSYGDRENTEAFF. The CDR3 nucleotides are TGTGCCAGCAGTTACGGTGACCGGGAGAACACTGAAGCTTTCTTT.

By sample fraction, this clonotype is medium-sized. The chain employs TRBV7-6 and TRBJ2-3, with TRBD2 matching 9 bases. The CDR3 consists of 15 residues. V trimming: 4 bases; J trimming: 4 bases; junction bases outside the gene matches: 6. Looked up from germline, CDR1 is SGHVS and CDR2 is FNYEAQ. The DNA of the CDR3 is TGTGCCAGCAGCTCTAGCGGGGTGAGGGCAGATACGCAGTATTTT. The encoded protein is CASSSSGVRADTQYF.